These 13 T cell receptor beta chains were sequenced from one sample in a study of T-cell memory formation after mild COVID-19. TCRdb independently ran MiXCR on the 5' RACE reads; one entry per CDR3 protein. The sample lists 250,000 to 300,000 distinct CDR3 sequences; about a sixth were seen once. Sequenced material: PBMCs or a T cell subset sorted from them (not recorded which). Source of these receptors: a man younger than 30 who had mild COVID-19 (a few samples of this study predate the infection). Cell type and time point are not known.

This clonotype was seen repeatedly, ten times or more. The chain recombines TRBV20-1 with TRBJ2-5; no reliable D call. The CDR3 contains 12 residues. In germline, CDR1 is DFQATT, CDR2 SNEGSKA (reference sequence). V was shortened by 2 bases and J by 5 bases, with 9 bases between the two germline ends. This CDR3 reads CSARLVSETQYF. The CDR3 nucleotides read TGCAGTGCTAGACTAGTTTCGGAGACCCAGTACTTC.

The V call is TRBV5-4, the J call TRBJ2-3; D not resolved. The CDR3 is 12 residues long. Per the germline V gene, CDR1 is SGHNT and CDR2 is YYREEE (reference sequence). The V end lost 7 bases, the J end lost 3 bases, and 9 bases lay between the germline ends. For the CDR3, the DNA is TGTGCCAGCGGGATGGGGACAGATACGCAGTATTTT. As protein: CASGMGTDTQYF.

This rearrangement joins TRBV10-1 to TRBJ1-1; possibly TRBD1 for D (6 bases). Germline assignment: CDR1 WNHNN and CDR2 SYGVQD (reference sequence). Trimming removed 6 bases at V and 5 bases at J, with 19 bases between. This CDR3 comprises 15 residues. The CDR3 protein is CASSRDMGLGTEAFF. The CDR3 region has the DNA TGCGCCAGCAGCCGGGACATGGGACTGGGAACTGAAGCTTTCTTT.

This clonotype was detected many times. This chain links TRBV20-1 with TRBJ2-1; 8 nucleotides agree with TRBD1. V was clipped by 5 bases and J by 3 bases; unmatched bases: 9. This CDR3 spans 15 amino acids. Per germline, CDR1 DFQATT and CDR2 SNEGSKA (reference sequence). DNA of the CDR3: TGCAGTGCTCCCCGGACAGGGACTTTCTACAATGAGCAGTTCTTC. Its translation is CSAPRTGTFYNEQFF.

The chain links TRBV4-3 to TRBJ2-3; D is possibly TRBD2 (6 bases). This CDR3 has 14 amino acids. Germline loops: CDR1 LGHNA, CDR2 YSLEER. The V gene lost 4 bases and the J gene lost 10 bases, with 18 bases spanning the gap. The CDR3 coding sequence is TGCGCCAGCAGCCCGACCGGGGGTTTTCTAGCGCAGTATTTT. This sequence encodes CASSPTGGFLAQYF.

This clonotype was counted between two and nine times. V and J are TRBV7-9 and TRBJ1-4, with no clear D. Germline-derived CDR1 and CDR2 are SEHNR and FQNEAQ (reference sequence). The CDR3 runs to 12 residues. Trimming left V 1 base short and J 7 bases short, with 4 bases between. The CDR3: CASSLGSEKLFF. CDR3 sequence (DNA): TGTGCCAGCAGCTTAGGGTCTGAAAAACTGTTTTTT.

The chain uses TRBV6-4 and TRBJ1-1; weak D call: TRBD1 (6 bases). From germline, CDR1 is MRHNA and CDR2 SNTAGT. CDR3 length: 13 amino acids. Trimming took off 6 bases at V and 3 bases at J, with 11 bases between the two ends. CDR3 DNA sequence: TGTGCCAGCAGGAGTACAGGGTACACTGAAGCTTTCTTT. Translation gives CASRSTGYTEAFF.

Only a few counts were recorded for this clonotype. V and J are TRBV4-3 and TRBJ1-1; D is ambiguous. Germline lookup yields CDR1 LGHNA and CDR2 YSLEER. V gave up 3 bases and J gave up 0 bases, with 14 bases separating them. The CDR3 covers 16 residues. CDR3 residues: CASSHIMRVLNTEAFF. In DNA, the CDR3 is TGCGCCAGCAGCCATATCATGAGGGTACTGAACACTGAAGCTTTCTTT.

The chain employs TRBV15 and TRBJ1-2; weak D call: TRBD1 (5 bases). The CDR3 covers 14 residues. CDR1 and CDR2 from the germline V gene are LNHNV and YYDKDF (reference sequence). Trimming took 0 bases from V and 8 from J, leaving 13 bases between them. CDR3 sequence (DNA): TGTGCCACCAGCAGAGATCTGGGGGGGGGAGGCTACACCTTC. Protein product: CATSRDLGGGGYTF.

The rearrangement uses TRBV4-2 and TRBJ2-1, with D perhaps being TRBD1 or TRBD2 (5 bases each). The V and J ends lost 1 base and 16 bases respectively, with 17 bases between them. This CDR3 region has 13 residues. The V gene's germline CDR1 is LGHNA and CDR2 YNFKEQ. The DNA of the CDR3 is TGTGCCAGCAGCCAAGGGGACGGTTTAAGTCAATTCTTC. It specifies CASSQGDGLSQFF.

This sequence joins TRBV20-1 and TRBJ2-7; D is possibly TRBD1 or TRBD2 (5 bases each). The germline CDR1 and CDR2 sequences are DFQATT and SNEGSKA (reference sequence). The CDR3 consists of 14 residues. V dropped 6 bases and J dropped 3 bases, with 18 bases sitting between them. CDR3 in amino acids: CSAAKPGTSYEQYF. CDR3 in DNA: TGCAGTGCCGCGAAACCCGGGACCAGCTACGAGCAGTACTTC.

With respect to this clonotype: One end of the junction fails to match germline, which may point to a read error. V is TRBV4-2 and J is TRBJ2-1, with 7 bases lining up with TRBD2. From germline, CDR1 is LGHNA and CDR2 YNFKEQ. This CDR3 spans 16 amino acids. In DNA form, the CDR3 reads TGTGCCAGCAGCCAAGTCTCGGGGACTACCTACAATGTGCAGTTCTTC. Translation gives CASSQVSGTTYNVQFF.

This chain connects TRBV4-1 to TRBJ2-7; 11 positions match TRBD2. The trim removed 1 base at V and 2 bases at J, leaving 10 bases unmatched. The CDR3 length is 18 residues. Looked up from germline, CDR1 is MGHRA and CDR2 is YSYEKL. CDR3 in DNA: TGCGCCAGCAGCCAAGTCTCCGGGACTAGCGGCGGAGCCTACGAGCAGTACTTC. Translation: CASSQVSGTSGGAYEQYF.